The present T cell receptor beta chain was sequenced within a study of human T cells and chemical hapten exposure. The overall study: Patch tests put 0.01% DPC on the upper back, and the results were checked at 6 days.

Time point here: patch test 2, 6 weeks after DPC sensitization. Sample treatment: therapeutic diphenylcyclopropenone sensitization with weekly scalp DPC. Total RNA was isolated from whole blood that had not been fractionated. The ends were cut back, 4 bases at V and 0 bases at J, with 6 bases in the middle. This CDR3 spans 13 amino acids. The germline CDR1 and CDR2 sequences are PRHDT and FYEKMQ (reference sequence). Only a few counts were recorded for this clonotype. The library attached unique molecular identifiers to individual cDNA molecules. TCRdb reprocessed the RACE reads via MiXCR and lists one record per CDR3 protein. The profile shows 40,000 or so distinct CDR3 sequences, 9.6% of them singletons.

The sequence was collected from a woman aged 25 to 45 with alopecia areata. Some clones in this sample may be carry-over from other donors' samples. The genes are TRBV13 and TRBJ1-1; D is unclear. The sequenced sample was whole blood, obtained in connection with sensitization to the hapten diphenylcyclopropenone (DPC). DNA of the CDR3: TGTGCCAGCAGCTCCCTCATGAACACTGAAGCTTTCTTT. It encodes CASSSLMNTEAFF.